Below, 28 T cell receptor beta chains from the same sample are listed, as sequenced in a study of brain T cells in children with intractable seizures. The protocol was immunoSEQ multiplex PCR, while the TCRdb copy is restricted to in-frame clones and leaves out a portion. The table shows about 76,000 clones, with about 92% occurring only once. This sample comprised peripheral blood, obtained at surgery. These receptors were taken from a boy less than two years old with tuberous sclerosis and intractable seizures.

J is TRBJ2-2 and V is TRBV7-3, with D possibly being TRBD1 (6 bases). The CDR3 totals 14 residues. Germline values: CDR1 SGHTA, CDR2 FQGTGA. The V and J ends lost 5 bases and 6 bases respectively, with 13 bases between them. CDR3 sequence reads: CASSPKQGSGELFF. For the CDR3, the DNA is TGTGCCAGCAGCCCTAAACAGGGCTCCGGGGAGCTGTTTTTT.

The rearrangement joins TRBV15 to TRBJ1-1, with 10 nucleotides matching TRBD1. The ends lost 3 bases at V and 0 bases at J; junction bases unmatched: 1. The CDR3 runs 15 residues. Germline-derived CDR1 and CDR2 are LNHNV and YYDKDF (reference sequence). CDR3 sequence: CATSSGTGVNTEAFF. The CDR3 region has the DNA TGTGCCACCAGCAGCGGGACAGGGGTGAACACTGAAGCTTTCTTT.

This clone showed up just once. The V gene is TRBV6-5, the J gene TRBJ1-1; D unclear. From germline, CDR1 is MNHEY and CDR2 SVGAGI. The length of the CDR3 is 11 residues. V was trimmed by 6 bases and J by 1 base, leaving 3 bases between them. The DNA of the CDR3 is TGTGCCAGCAGACAGAACACTGAAGCTTTCTTT. Protein sequence: CASRQNTEAFF.

This sequence joins TRBV6-5 and TRBJ2-2; tentatively, D is TRBD1 (6 bases). Trimming pared 6 bases from V and 0 bases from J, leaving 8 bases between. CDR1 is MNHEY and CDR2 is SVGAGI in the germline V gene. There are 14 residues in the CDR3. For the CDR3, the DNA is TGTGCCAGCAGAAGGACAGCGAACACCGGGGAGCTGTTTTTT. Translated, it gives CASRRTANTGELFF.

J is TRBJ1-3 and V is TRBV21-1. TRBV21-1 is classified as a pseudogene. There are 17 residues in the CDR3. The CDR3 region has the DNA TGTGCCAGCAGCAAAAGGGTTGGGGAAGGCAGGGAGAACACCATATATTTT. It translates to CASSKRVGEGRENTIYF.

The V call is TRBV3-1 (or the pseudogene TRBV3-2), the J call TRBJ1-1; D remains unclear. Germline V CDR1 and CDR2: LGHDT, YNNKEL (reference sequence). The CDR3 is 14 residues long. Trimming removed 4 bases at V and 4 bases at J, with 13 bases between. In DNA, the CDR3 is TGTGCCAGCAGCCCATCTTTGAGTGGCACTGAAGCTTTCTTT. This gives the protein CASSPSLSGTEAFF.

This sequence joins TRBV9 and TRBJ2-5; D tentatively fits TRBD1 or TRBD2 (6 bases each). V was clipped by 4 bases and J by 1 base, with 8 bases between them. This CDR3 has 13 amino acids. CDR1 is SGDLS, CDR2 YYNGEE, per germline. As DNA, the CDR3 is TGTGCCAGCAGCAAGGGGGGCCAAGAGACCCAGTACTTC. It encodes CASSKGGQETQYF.

This clone was counted only a few times. V gene TRBV5-1 combines with J gene TRBJ1-2, with no clear D. V was clipped by 1 base and J by 4 bases, with 8 bases between them. The CDR3 totals 13 residues. The germline CDR1 and CDR2 sequences are SGHRS and YFSETQ. DNA of the CDR3: TGCGCCAGCAGCTTGCCGGGAACCTATGGCTACACCTTC. Its translation: CASSLPGTYGYTF.

The V gene is TRBV19, the J gene TRBJ2-6, with TRBD1 matching over 8 bases. This CDR3 has 16 residues. The V gene end was trimmed by 6 bases and the J gene end by 0 bases; junction bases not matched to a gene: 4. CDR1 is LNHDA, CDR2 SQIVND, per germline (reference sequence). The CDR3 is CASRGTGFSGANVLTF. CDR3 nucleotides: TGTGCCAGTAGGGGGACAGGTTTCTCTGGGGCCAACGTCCTGACTTTC.

The V call is TRBV4-1, the J call TRBJ1-6; D unresolved. Between the trimmed V and J ends, which lost 1 base and 2 bases, there was a span of 9 bases. The CDR3 sequence is 16 residues long. Germline CDR1 reads MGHRA; CDR2 reads YSYEKL. CDR3 DNA: TGCGCCAGCAGCCAAGTGTTGGGAACCTATAATTCACCCCTCCACTTT. Residues: CASSQVLGTYNSPLHF.

This clone appeared a few times. This chain joins TRBV2 and TRBJ1-5; 9 bases are shared with TRBD1. Germline V lookup: CDR1 SNHLY, CDR2 FYNNEI. This CDR3 region has 14 residues. With 4 bases clipped from V and 6 bases from J, the junction kept 4 bases outside the gene matches. CDR3 in amino acids: CASSVQGAVQPQHF. The CDR3 bases are TGTGCCAGCAGTGTACAGGGGGCGGTTCAGCCCCAGCATTTT.

The chain couples TRBV9 to TRBJ2-1, with D perhaps TRBD1 (5 bases). CDR3 length equals 14 residues. Germline CDR1 and CDR2: SGDLS and YYNGEE. V dropped 0 bases and J dropped 4 bases, with 8 bases sitting between them. The CDR3 spells CASSVVPGYNEQFF. Written as DNA, the CDR3 is TGTGCCAGCAGCGTAGTTCCAGGGTACAATGAGCAGTTCTTC. Supplemented by reference TRBV9 and TRBJ2-1, the full variable domain reads DSGVTQTPKHLITATGQRVTLRCSPRSGDLSVYWYQQSLDQGLQFLIQYYNGEERAKGNILERFSAQQFPDLHSELNLSSLELGDSALYFCASSVVPGYNEQFFGPGTRLTVL.

The gene calls are TRBV30 and TRBJ2-1, with TRBD2 identical over 11 bases. J lost 0 bases, V lost 3 bases, and 7 bases had no gene match. Looked up from germline, CDR1 is GTSNPN and CDR2 is SVGIG (reference sequence). There are 17 residues in the CDR3. The CDR3 DNA is TGTGCCTGGAGAGGGGGGACTAGCGGCAGCTCCTACAATGAGCAGTTCTTC. It yields the protein CAWRGGTSGSSYNEQFF. The full variable domain, in which reference TRBV30 and TRBJ2-1 provide the parts outside the CDR3, is SQTIHQWPATLVQPVGSPLSLECTVEGTSNPNLYWYRQAAGRGLQLLFYSVGIGQISSEVPQNLSASRPQDRQFILSSKKLLLSDSGFYLCAWRGGTSGSSYNEQFFGPGTRLTVL.

This clone was observed a few times. The V call is TRBV24-1, the J call TRBJ2-7; 16 nucleotides line up with TRBD2. Germline values: CDR1 KGHDR, CDR2 SFDVKD. J lost 7 bases, V lost 5 bases, and 7 bases had no gene match. The CDR3 consists of 16 residues. CDR3 residues: CATSGPGLAGGWEQYF. The CDR3 nucleotides read TGTGCCACCAGTGGTCCGGGACTAGCGGGAGGGTGGGAGCAGTACTTC.

V and J are TRBV5-1 and TRBJ2-7, with TRBD1 matching over 8 bases. Germline V gene data show CDR1 as SGHRS and CDR2 as YFSETQ. The length of the CDR3 is 14 residues. The trim removed 0 bases at V and 2 bases at J, leaving 1 base unmatched. This CDR3 is CASSLVGQAYEQYF. The CDR3 bases are TGCGCCAGCAGCTTGGTGGGACAGGCCTACGAGCAGTACTTC.

The J gene is TRBJ2-5, the V gene TRBV7-2, with TRBD2 as a possible D gene (6 bases). V lost 1 base to trimming and J lost 2 bases, with 11 bases between them. The CDR3 spans 15 residues. Germline assignment: CDR1 SGHTA and CDR2 FQGNSA. The CDR3, as DNA: TGTGCCAGCAGCTTAGGGGGACTTGAGCAAGAGACCCAGTACTTC. Translating it yields CASSLGGLEQETQYF.

The gene calls are TRBV28 and TRBJ1-1, with D possibly matching TRBD1 (6 bases). This CDR3 spans 14 amino acids. Trimming took off 8 bases at V and 4 bases at J, with 17 bases between the two ends. Germline values: CDR1 MDHEN, CDR2 SYDVKM. The CDR3 region is CASRGQGQRTEAFF. The CDR3 DNA reads TGTGCCAGCCGAGGGCAGGGGCAGCGCACTGAAGCTTTCTTT.

This sequence joins TRBV28 and TRBJ1-1; D perhaps matches TRBD1 (5 bases). The CDR3 length is 12 residues. Trimming shortened V by 3 bases and J by 10 bases, and 12 bases separated the two germline ends. Germline CDR1 and CDR2: MDHEN and SYDVKM. The CDR3 bases are TGTGCCAGCAGTTTTATTGGGGCCTCAGCTTTCTTT. Translated, it gives CASSFIGASAFF.

The chain combines TRBV2 with TRBJ1-5; D remains unclear. Trimming stripped 1 base from V and 1 base from J, with 8 bases between. CDR1 SNHLY and CDR2 FYNNEI come from the germline V gene. This CDR3 comprises 15 residues. The DNA of the CDR3 is TGTGCCAGCAGTGAAGATGGGCGGAGCAATCAGCCCCAGCATTTT. Its protein is CASSEDGRSNQPQHF.

The V call is TRBV25-1, the J call TRBJ2-1, with D possibly matching TRBD2 (7 bases). CDR3 length: 14 residues. Trimming pared 6 bases from V and 2 bases from J, leaving 11 bases between. Germline values: CDR1 MGHDK, CDR2 SYGVNS. CDR3: CASSGGGAYNEQFF. The CDR3 nucleotides are TGTGCCAGCAGCGGAGGGGGGGCCTACAATGAGCAGTTCTTC.

The chain joins TRBV28 to TRBJ1-3, with a tentative D call TRBD1 (5 bases). The CDR3 loop spans 14 amino acids. Germline V gene data show CDR1 as MDHEN and CDR2 as SYDVKM. With 8 bases removed from V and 0 bases from J, the gap between germline ends came to 11 bases. CDR3 sequence reads: CASLGRGSGNTIYF. CDR3 nucleotides: TGTGCCAGCCTCGGTAGGGGCTCTGGAAACACCATATATTTT.

This chain joins TRBV30 and TRBJ2-3, with TRBD2 identical over 10 bases. Trimming took 2 bases from V and 2 from J; bases not matched to a gene: 10. The CDR3 is 17 amino acids. The germline gives CDR1 GTSNPN, CDR2 SVGIG (reference sequence). CDR3 bases: TGTGCCTGGAGTCGAGCGGGGGGGCATTGGGTCACAGATACGCAGTATTTT. Amino acids: CAWSRAGGHWVTDTQYF.

This clone was detected once. V gene TRBV7-8 combines with J gene TRBJ2-1; 8 nucleotides line up with TRBD2. The J segment lost 2 bases and the V segment lost 0 bases, leaving 6 bases of the junction unmatched. The length of the CDR3 is 17 residues. The germline gives CDR1 SGHVS, CDR2 FQNEAQ. The CDR3 here is CASSLAPGGGTYNEQFF. CDR3 DNA sequence: TGTGCCAGCAGCTTAGCGCCCGGGGGGGGTACCTACAATGAGCAGTTCTTC.

The rearrangement joins TRBV5-4 to TRBJ1-1, with D maybe TRBD1 (5 bases). This CDR3 is built from 16 residues. V dropped 4 bases and J dropped 0 bases, with 16 bases sitting between them. The germline V gene encodes CDR1 SGHNT and CDR2 YYREEE (reference sequence). As DNA, the CDR3 is TGTGCCAGCAGCCCCCCGGGGCAGACCATGAACACTGAAGCTTTCTTT. Its protein is CASSPPGQTMNTEAFF.

DNA for the CDR3: TGTGCCAGCAGTGTAGGGGTAGGGAACACTGAAGCTTTCTTT. This gives the protein CASSVGVGNTEAFF. The J gene is TRBJ1-1, the V gene TRBV27; D is perhaps TRBD1 (5 bases). The germline CDR1 and CDR2 sequences are MNHEY and SMNVEV (reference sequence). V gave up 5 bases and J gave up 1 base, with 11 bases separating them. The length of the CDR3 is 14 residues.

V gene TRBV24-1 combines with J gene TRBJ2-1; TRBD2 matches 8 bases. This CDR3 region has 19 residues. Unmatched junction bases numbered 15, after V lost 2 bases and J lost 4 bases. Germline lookup yields CDR1 KGHDR and CDR2 SFDVKD. CDR3 in amino acids: CATSDSGGLAGGTYNEQFF. Here the CDR3 DNA reads TGTGCCACCAGTGATTCCGGAGGACTAGCCGGGGGGACTTACAATGAGCAGTTCTTC.

This rearrangement joins TRBV18 to TRBJ1-6; no firm D call. In germline, CDR1 is KGHSH, CDR2 LQKENI. V lost 4 bases and J lost 5, with 18 bases in between. The CDR3 loop spans 17 amino acids. The CDR3 DNA reads as TGTGCCAGCTCACGCTCCTCTCAAGGGCGGGATAATTCACCCCTCCACTTT. Protein sequence: CASSRSSQGRDNSPLHF.

In nucleotides, the CDR3 is TGTGCCAGCAGTTACTCGCGGGACATAGTATATGAAGCTTTCTTT. Translated, it gives CASSYSRDIVYEAFF. This chain joins TRBV6-5 and TRBJ1-1, with TRBD1 as a possible D gene (6 bases). CDR3 length: 15 residues. The V end lost 0 bases, the J end lost 7 bases, and 15 bases lay between the germline ends. Germline V lookup: CDR1 MNHEY, CDR2 SVGAGI.